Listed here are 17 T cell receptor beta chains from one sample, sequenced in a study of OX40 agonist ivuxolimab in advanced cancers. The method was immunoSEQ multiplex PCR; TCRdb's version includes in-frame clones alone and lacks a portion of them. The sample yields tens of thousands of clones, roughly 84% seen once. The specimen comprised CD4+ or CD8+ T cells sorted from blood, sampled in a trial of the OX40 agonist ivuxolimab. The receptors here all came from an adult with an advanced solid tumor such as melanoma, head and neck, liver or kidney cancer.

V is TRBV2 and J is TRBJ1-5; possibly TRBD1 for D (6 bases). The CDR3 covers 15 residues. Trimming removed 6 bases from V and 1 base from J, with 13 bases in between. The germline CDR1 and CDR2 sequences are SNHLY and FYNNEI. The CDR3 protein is CASSPQGLSNQPQHF. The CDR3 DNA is TGTGCCAGCAGCCCCCAGGGGTTAAGCAATCAGCCCCAGCATTTT.

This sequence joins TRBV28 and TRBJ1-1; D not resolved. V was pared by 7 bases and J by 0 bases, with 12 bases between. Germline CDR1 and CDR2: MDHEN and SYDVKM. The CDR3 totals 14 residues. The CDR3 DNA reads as TGTGCCAGCACCTCTCCCCAGTTGAACACTGAAGCTTTCTTT. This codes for CASTSPQLNTEAFF.

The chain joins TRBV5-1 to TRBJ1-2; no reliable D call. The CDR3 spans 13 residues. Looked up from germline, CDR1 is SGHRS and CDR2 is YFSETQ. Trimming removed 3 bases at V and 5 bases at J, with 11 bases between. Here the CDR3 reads CASSSSQGYGYTF. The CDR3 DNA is TGCGCCAGCAGCTCATCACAAGGTTATGGCTACACCTTC.

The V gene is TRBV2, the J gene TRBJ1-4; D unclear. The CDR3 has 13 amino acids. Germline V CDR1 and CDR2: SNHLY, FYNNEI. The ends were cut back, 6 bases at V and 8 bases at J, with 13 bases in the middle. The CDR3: CASSGSRWEKLFF. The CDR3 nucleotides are TGTGCCAGCAGCGGGAGTAGGTGGGAAAAACTGTTTTTT.

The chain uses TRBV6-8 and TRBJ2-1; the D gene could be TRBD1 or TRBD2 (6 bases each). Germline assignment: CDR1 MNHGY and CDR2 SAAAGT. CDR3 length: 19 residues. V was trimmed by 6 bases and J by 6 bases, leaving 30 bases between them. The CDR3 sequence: CASRRGAGAGGGRSNEQFF. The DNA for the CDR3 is TGTGCCAGCAGACGTGGGGCAGGGGCAGGAGGGGGGCGAAGCAATGAGCAGTTCTTC.

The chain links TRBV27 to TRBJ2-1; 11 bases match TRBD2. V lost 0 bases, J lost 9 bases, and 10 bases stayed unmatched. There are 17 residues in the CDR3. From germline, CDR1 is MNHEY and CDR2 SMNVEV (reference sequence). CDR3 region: CASSLSLAGGPVSEQFF. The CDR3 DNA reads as TGTGCCAGCAGTTTATCCCTAGCGGGGGGCCCGGTGAGTGAGCAGTTCTTC.

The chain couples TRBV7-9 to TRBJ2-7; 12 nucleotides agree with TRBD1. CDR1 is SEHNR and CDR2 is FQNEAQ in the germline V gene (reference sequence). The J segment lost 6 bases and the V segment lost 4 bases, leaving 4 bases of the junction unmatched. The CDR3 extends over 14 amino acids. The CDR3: CASSSWDRGLEQYF. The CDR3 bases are TGTGCCAGCAGCTCATGGGACAGGGGGCTCGAGCAGTACTTC.

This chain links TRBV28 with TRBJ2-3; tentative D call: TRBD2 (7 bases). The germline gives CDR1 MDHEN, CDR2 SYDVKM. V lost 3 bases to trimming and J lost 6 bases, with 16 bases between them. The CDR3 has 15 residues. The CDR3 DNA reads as TGTGCCAGCAGTTTGGGGGGGGGCCTGTTGGATACGCAGTATTTT. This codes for CASSLGGGLLDTQYF.

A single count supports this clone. The CDR3 is CASSIGESSGNTIYF. The DNA for the CDR3 is TGTGCCAGTAGTATAGGCGAGAGCTCTGGAAACACCATATATTTT. The chain uses TRBV19 and TRBJ1-3, with D hard to call. The CDR3 contains 15 residues. Trimming took 1 base from V and 0 from J, leaving 7 bases between them. Germline V gene lookup returns CDR1 LNHDA and CDR2 SQIVND (reference sequence).

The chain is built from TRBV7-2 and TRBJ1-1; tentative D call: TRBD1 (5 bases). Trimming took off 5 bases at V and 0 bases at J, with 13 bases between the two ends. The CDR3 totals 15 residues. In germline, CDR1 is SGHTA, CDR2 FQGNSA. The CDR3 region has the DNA TGTGCCAGCAGCCTAAACATAGGGGTGAACACTGAAGCTTTCTTT. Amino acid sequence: CASSLNIGVNTEAFF.

CDR3 DNA: TGTGCCAGCAGCTTAGGACGCAGTGAGCAGTTCTTC. Translation gives CASSLGRSEQFF. The chain uses TRBV11-2 and TRBJ2-1; unclear D gene. The CDR3 consists of 12 residues. Trimming took off 1 base at V and 9 bases at J, with 7 bases between the two ends. Germline V gene data show CDR1 as SGHAT and CDR2 as FQNNGV. Variable domain in full (rest from reference TRBV11-2 and TRBJ2-1): EAGVAQSPRYKIIEKRQSVAFWCNPISGHATLYWYQQILGQGPKLLIQFQNNGVVDDSQLPKDRFSAERLKGVDSTLKIQPAKLEDSAVYLCASSLGRSEQFFGPGTRLTVL.

CDR3 residues: CASSLQGLSGNTIYF. CDR3 coding DNA: TGTGCCAGCAGCCTACAGGGACTCTCTGGAAACACCATATATTTT. V is TRBV6-1 and J is TRBJ1-3; TRBD1 might be the D (6 bases). Germline CDR1 reads MNHNS; CDR2 reads SASEGT. There are 15 residues in the CDR3. Trimming pared 6 bases from V and 0 bases from J, leaving 12 bases between.

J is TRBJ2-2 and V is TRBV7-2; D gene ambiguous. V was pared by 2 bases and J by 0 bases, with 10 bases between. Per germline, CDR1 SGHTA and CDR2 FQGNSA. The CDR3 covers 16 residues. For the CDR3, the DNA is TGTGCCAGCAGCTTACTGGAGACCTCGAACACCGGGGAGCTGTTTTTT. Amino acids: CASSLLETSNTGELFF.

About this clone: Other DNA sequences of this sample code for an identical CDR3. The CDR3 DNA reads as TGCGCCAGCAGCTTGGAGGGGAGCACAGATACGCAGTATTTT. This sequence encodes CASSLEGSTDTQYF. The rearrangement joins TRBV5-1 to TRBJ2-3; D is perhaps TRBD1 (5 bases). The V gene's germline CDR1 is SGHRS and CDR2 YFSETQ. CDR3 length equals 14 residues. Trimming removed 0 bases from V and 0 bases from J, with 5 bases in between.

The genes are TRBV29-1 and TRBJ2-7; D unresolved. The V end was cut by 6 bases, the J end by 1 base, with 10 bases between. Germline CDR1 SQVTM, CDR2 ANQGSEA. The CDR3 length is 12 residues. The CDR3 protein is CSVLSPSYEQYF. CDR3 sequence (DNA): TGCAGCGTCCTCTCCCCGTCCTACGAGCAGTACTTC.

The CDR3: CASSFRDSPLHF. The CDR3 DNA reads as TGTGCCAGCAGCTTCCGGGATTCACCCCTCCACTTT. The genes are TRBV5-8 and TRBJ1-6; D unresolved. Trimming stripped 2 bases from V and 8 bases from J, with 5 bases between. The CDR3 is 12 residues long. The germline CDR1 and CDR2 sequences are SGHTS and YDEGEE.

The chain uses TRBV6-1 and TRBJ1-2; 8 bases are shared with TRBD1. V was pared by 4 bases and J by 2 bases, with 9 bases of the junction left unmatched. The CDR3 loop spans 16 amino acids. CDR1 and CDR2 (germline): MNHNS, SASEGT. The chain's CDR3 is CASSVGGQDRNYGYTF. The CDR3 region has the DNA TGTGCCAGCAGTGTAGGGGGACAGGACAGAAACTATGGCTACACCTTC.